This TCR beta chain came from a study of response to subunit inactivated influenza vaccine. Study-wide results and limits: Authors proposed each seasonal influenza vaccination draws in few new T cells.

TCRdb itself ran the RT-PCR reads through MiXCR, one entry per CDR3 protein. The sample carries about 500,000 distinct CDR3 sequences, more than 15% recorded once. This clonotype was recorded at least ten times. Its specificity is not known. The clonotype originates from a man aged 50 to 75 who received an inactivated influenza vaccine. The starting material was CD4+ T cells sorted from PBMCs, obtained around 2 years after vaccination.

CDR3 DNA sequence: TGCAGTGCTAGATCAGGACGTCCAATCCTAAATAAAAACATTCAGTACTTC. It specifies CSARSGRPILNKNIQYF. The chain combines TRBV20-1 with TRBJ2-4; unclear D gene. Trimming left V 2 bases short and J 4 bases short, with 21 bases between. Per the germline V gene, CDR1 is DFQATT and CDR2 is SNEGSKA (reference sequence). The CDR3 has 17 amino acids.